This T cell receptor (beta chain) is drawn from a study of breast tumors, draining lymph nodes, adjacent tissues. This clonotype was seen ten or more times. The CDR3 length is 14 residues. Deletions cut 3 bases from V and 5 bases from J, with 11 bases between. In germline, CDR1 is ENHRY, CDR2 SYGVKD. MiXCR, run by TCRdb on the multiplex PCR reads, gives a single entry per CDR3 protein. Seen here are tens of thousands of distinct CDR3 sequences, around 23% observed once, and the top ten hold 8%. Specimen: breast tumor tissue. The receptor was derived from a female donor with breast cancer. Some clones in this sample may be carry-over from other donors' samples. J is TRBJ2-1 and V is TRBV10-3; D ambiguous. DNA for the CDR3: TGTGCCATCAGTGAATCGGGTTCGGACAATGAGCAGTTCTTC. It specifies CAISESGSDNEQFF.